This T cell receptor (beta chain) was obtained from a study of beta chain features in type 1 diabetes. The authors obtained over 95% purity in all sorted populations. The investigators reverse transcribed all of the isolated RNA, so they sequenced expressed TCRB transcripts. The repertoire was sequenced with immunoSEQ multiplex PCR; TCRdb's copy has only in-frame clones and lacks some. The sample includes 200,000 to 250,000 clones, about 63% of them seen just once. V was clipped by 5 bases and J by 6 bases; unmatched bases: 11. CDR3 length: 16 residues. The germline V gene has CDR1 LNHNV and CDR2 YYDKDF (reference sequence).

The sequence was obtained from a young man in good health. The sample comprised naive CD4+ T cells from blood. The rearrangement links TRBV15 to TRBJ2-5; 11 bases map to TRBD1. This CDR3 is CATSQTRTGGAKTQYF. In DNA, the CDR3 is TGTGCCACCAGCCAGACTCGGACAGGGGGCGCGAAGACCCAGTACTTC.